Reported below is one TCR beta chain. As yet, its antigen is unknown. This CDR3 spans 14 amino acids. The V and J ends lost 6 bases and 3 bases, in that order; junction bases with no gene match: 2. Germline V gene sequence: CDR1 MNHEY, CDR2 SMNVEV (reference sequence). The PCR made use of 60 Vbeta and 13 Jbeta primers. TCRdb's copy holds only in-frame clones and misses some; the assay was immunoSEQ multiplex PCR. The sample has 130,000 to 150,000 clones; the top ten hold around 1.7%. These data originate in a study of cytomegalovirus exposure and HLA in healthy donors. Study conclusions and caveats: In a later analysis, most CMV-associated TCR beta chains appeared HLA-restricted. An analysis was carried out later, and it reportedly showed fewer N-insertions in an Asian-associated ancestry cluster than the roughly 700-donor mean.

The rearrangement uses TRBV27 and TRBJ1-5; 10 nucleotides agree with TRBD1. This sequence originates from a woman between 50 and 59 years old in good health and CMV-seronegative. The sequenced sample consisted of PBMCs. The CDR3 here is CASRRQGANQPQHF. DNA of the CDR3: TGTGCCAGCAGGAGACAGGGGGCCAATCAGCCCCAGCATTTT.